The 14 T cell receptor beta chains given below trace back to one sample, sequenced in a study of early T cells in non-severe SARS-CoV-2 infection. Via MiXCR, TCRdb re-called the 5' RACE reads, giving one row per CDR3 protein. The data contain tens of thousands of distinct CDR3 sequences, about 4.7% of them singletons. Sequencing was performed on whole blood. Receptors originate from an adult who was a healthcare worker with PCR-confirmed SARS-CoV-2 infection or an uninfected control (not recorded which).

In this sample, this clonotype turned up a few times. A read error may produce the germline difference seen at one junction end. The CDR3 protein is CSAANTYNEQFF. As DNA, the CDR3 is TGCAGTGCCGCTAATACCTACAACGAGCAGTTCTTC. The rearrangement uses TRBV20-1 and TRBJ2-1; no definite D call. The CDR3 length is 12 residues. Germline V gene lookup returns CDR1 DFQATT and CDR2 SNEGSKA (reference sequence).

In its sample, this clonotype is medium-sized. V and J are TRBV7-7 and TRBJ2-3, with D unclear. The CDR3 covers 14 residues. CDR1 and CDR2 (germline): SSHAT, FNYEAQ (reference sequence). Between the trimmed V and J ends, which lost 4 bases and 4 bases, there was a span of 12 bases. As DNA, the CDR3 is TGTGCCAGCAGCTCCCAGACCGGACCAGATACGCAGTATTTT. Encoded protein: CASSSQTGPDTQYF.

This clonotype was observed a few times. The V gene is TRBV12-3 or TRBV12-4, the J gene TRBJ2-4, with D possibly TRBD2 on 6 matching bases. The CDR3 covers 13 residues. Trimming left V 3 bases short and J 7 bases short, with 10 bases between. The CDR3 nucleotides are TGTGCCAGCAGTTTCCCAGGGAGGAACATTCAGTACTTC. It is translated as CASSFPGRNIQYF.

This clonotype was counted only a few times. The V and J genes are TRBV24-1 and TRBJ1-5, with D unresolved. Germline V gene sequence: CDR1 KGHDR, CDR2 SFDVKD. Trimming left V 3 bases short and J 5 bases short, with 4 bases between. The CDR3 sequence is 12 residues long. CDR3 nucleotides: TGTGCCACCAGTGATAGTTATCAGCCCCAGCATTTT. It encodes CATSDSYQPQHF.

This clonotype was counted ten times or more. J is TRBJ1-4 and V is TRBV4-3, with 7 bases matching TRBD1. The germline CDR1 and CDR2 sequences are LGHNA and YSLEER. Losses at the gene ends were 4 bases for V and 4 bases for J; bases not matched to a gene: 3. This CDR3 comprises 14 residues. The DNA for the CDR3 is TGCGCCAGCAGCCCGACAGGGCTTAATGAAAAACTGTTTTTT. Protein product: CASSPTGLNEKLFF.

This clonotype was recorded many times. The chain is built from TRBV20-1 and TRBJ2-5; D assignment may be TRBD1 or TRBD2 (6 bases each). V gave up 6 bases and J gave up 3 bases, with 20 bases separating them. The CDR3 contains 15 residues. Germline-derived CDR1 and CDR2 are DFQATT and SNEGSKA (reference sequence). CDR3 sequence reads: CSAEIRGGLEETQYF. The CDR3 nucleotides are TGCAGTGCGGAAATCAGAGGGGGGCTCGAAGAGACCCAGTACTTC.

The chain uses TRBV15 and TRBJ2-3; possibly TRBD1 for D (7 bases). The CDR3 length is 15 residues. The germline V gene encodes CDR1 LNHNV and CDR2 YYDKDF (reference sequence). V was clipped by 5 bases and J by 0 bases, with 12 bases between them. The chain's CDR3 is CATSGAGQSTDTQYF. The CDR3 region has the DNA TGTGCCACCAGCGGGGCGGGACAGAGCACAGATACGCAGTATTTT.

In its sample, this clonotype was seen once. This clone may be a read error of a much larger clone one base away. This sequence joins TRBV9 and TRBJ1-2; the D gene is possibly TRBD1 (5 bases). The CDR3 length is 15 residues. Germline CDR1 SGDLS, CDR2 YYNGEE. Trimming cost V 4 bases and J 6 bases, with 19 bases left between them. The CDR3 region has the DNA TGTGCCAGCAGCACCCTTGGGGACGCGGCCAATGGCTACACCTTC. Translation: CASSTLGDAANGYTF.

This clonotype was recorded a few times. The rearrangement uses TRBV4-3 and TRBJ2-2, with D hard to call. The CDR3 consists of 13 residues. Trimming took 0 bases from V and 7 from J, leaving 6 bases between them. Germline CDR1 LGHNA, CDR2 YSLEER. Here the CDR3 DNA reads TGCGCCAGCAGCCAAGACTTTGGCGGGGAGCTGTTTTTT. This gives the protein CASSQDFGGELFF.

This clonotype was detected a few times. The chain recombines TRBV12-3 or TRBV12-4 with TRBJ2-5; 12 bases align to TRBD2. The length of the CDR3 is 19 residues. The junction had 13 bases not matched to a gene; V was cut back by 3 bases and J by 2 bases. CDR3 sequence reads: CASSFLGLAGFGEQETQYF. Written as DNA, the CDR3 is TGTGCCAGCAGTTTCCTAGGACTAGCGGGGTTTGGAGAACAAGAGACCCAGTACTTC.

Ten or more counts support this clonotype. This sequence joins TRBV18 and TRBJ2-7; 9 bases are shared with TRBD1. J lost 2 bases, V lost 0 bases, and 8 bases had no gene match. Germline CDR1 KGHSH, CDR2 LQKENI. The CDR3 runs to 17 residues. The CDR3: CASSPPPGTGSPYEQYF. The CDR3 DNA follows: TGTGCCAGCTCACCACCTCCTGGGACAGGGTCTCCCTACGAGCAGTACTTC.

This clonotype came up many times. The rearrangement uses TRBV11-2 and TRBJ2-5; TRBD1 agrees at 7 bases. The CDR3 totals 17 residues. Germline CDR1 is SGHAT and CDR2 is FQNNGV. V shed 0 bases, J shed 1 base, and the junction held 8 bases outside the gene matches. CDR3 sequence (DNA): TGTGCCAGCAGCTTAGAAGGCGGACAGGCCTTCCAAGAGACCCAGTACTTC. This sequence encodes CASSLEGGQAFQETQYF.

This clonotype was recorded a few times. The chain is built from TRBV6-5 and TRBJ1-4; D is unclear. This CDR3 is 12 amino acids long. Between the trimmed V and J ends, which lost 5 bases and 8 bases, there was a span of 9 bases. CDR1 and CDR2 (germline): MNHEY, SVGAGI. CDR3 in amino acids: CASSKGKEKLFF. DNA for the CDR3: TGTGCCAGCAGTAAAGGAAAAGAAAAACTGTTTTTT.

Ten or more counts support this clonotype. V usage is TRBV7-2 and J usage is TRBJ1-5; D uncertain. The ends were cut back, 5 bases at V and 1 base at J, with 15 bases in the middle. The CDR3 is 16 residues long. CDR1 is SGHTA, CDR2 FQGNSA, per germline. The CDR3 here is CASSLYSGESNQPQHF. CDR3 nucleotide sequence: TGTGCCAGCAGCCTTTATAGTGGGGAGAGCAATCAGCCCCAGCATTTT.